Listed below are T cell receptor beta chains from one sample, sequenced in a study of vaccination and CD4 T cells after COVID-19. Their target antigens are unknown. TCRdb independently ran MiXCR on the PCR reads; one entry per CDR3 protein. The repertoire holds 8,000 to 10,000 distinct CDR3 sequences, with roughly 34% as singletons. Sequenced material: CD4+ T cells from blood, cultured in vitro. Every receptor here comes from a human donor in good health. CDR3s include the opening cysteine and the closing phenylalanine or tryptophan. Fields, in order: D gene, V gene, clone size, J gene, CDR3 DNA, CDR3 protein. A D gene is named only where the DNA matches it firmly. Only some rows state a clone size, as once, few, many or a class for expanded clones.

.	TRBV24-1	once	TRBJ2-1	TGTGCCACCAGTGGTCAGGGGTTAAAGGCCTACAATGAGCAGTTCTTC	CATSGQGLKAYNEQFF
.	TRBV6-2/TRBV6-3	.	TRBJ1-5	TGTGCCAGCAGTTACGGTCTTGGGCATTCTGAGGGTCAGCCCCAGCATTTT	CASSYGLGHSEGQPQHF
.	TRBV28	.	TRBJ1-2	TGTGCCAGCAGTTCGGTCCGGGCCAGGACCAACTATGGCTACACCTTC	CASSSVRARTNYGYTF
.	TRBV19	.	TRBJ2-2	TGTGCCAGTAGTACTCCCACGGGAGTAGGGACCGGGGAGCTGTTTTTT	CASSTPTGVGTGELFF
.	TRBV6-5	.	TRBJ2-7	TGTGCCAGCAGTTATTTTCTTGGCAGCCACTACGAGCAGTACTTC	CASSYFLGSHYEQYF
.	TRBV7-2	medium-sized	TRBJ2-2	TGTGCCAGCAGCTTAGGGCGGCCCACCGGGGAGCTGTTTTTT	CASSLGRPTGELFF
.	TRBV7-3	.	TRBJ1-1	TGTGCCAGCAGCTTAAGCAGGGCGAACACTGAAGCTTTCTTT	CASSLSRANTEAFF
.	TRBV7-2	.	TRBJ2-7	TGTGCCAGCAGCTTAGATGGGTTCGAGCAGTACTTC	CASSLDGFEQYF
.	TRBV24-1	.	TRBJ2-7	TGTGCCACCAGTGATCCGGGAATCTACGAGCAGTACTTC	CATSDPGIYEQYF
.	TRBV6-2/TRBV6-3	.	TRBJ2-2	TGTGCCAGCACCAAACGAGGCAGGGGGGTTGACGGGGAGCTGTTTTTT	CASTKRGRGVDGELFF
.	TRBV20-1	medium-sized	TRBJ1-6	TGCAGTGCTACGACAGGTGGCAATTCACCCCTCCACTTT	CSATTGGNSPLHF
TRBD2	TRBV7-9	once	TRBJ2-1	TGTGCCAGCAGCTTCGGACTAGCGGGAGGGAGGGGGGTTTACAATGAGCAGTTCTTC	CASSFGLAGGRGVYNEQFF
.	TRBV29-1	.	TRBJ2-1	TGCAGCGTTGGGAATATTGCGAGCTCCTACAATGAGCAGTTCTTC	CSVGNIASSYNEQFF
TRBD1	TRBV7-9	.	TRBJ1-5	TGTGCCAGCAGCGCGGGCTCGACAGGGGATAGCAATCAGCCCCAGCATTTT	CASSAGSTGDSNQPQHF
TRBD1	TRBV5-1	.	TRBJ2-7	TGCGCCAGCAGCTTGGGGGGACAGGGAACATACGAGCAGTACTTC	CASSLGGQGTYEQYF
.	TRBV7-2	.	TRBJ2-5	TGTGCCAGCAGCGGCAACAGGGTTACGCGAGAGACCCAGTACTTC	CASSGNRVTRETQYF
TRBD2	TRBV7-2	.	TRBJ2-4	TGTGCCAGCAGCTTCCTAGCGGACCTAGCCAAAAACATTCAGTACTTC	CASSFLADLAKNIQYF
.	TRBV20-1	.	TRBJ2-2	TGCAGTGTTAACTCGGACACCGGGGAGCTGTTTTTT	CSVNSDTGELFF
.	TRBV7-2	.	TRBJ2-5	TGTGCCAGCAGCCATCCCGGAAGACAGGACATGGCCCAGTACTTC	CASSHPGRQDMAQYF
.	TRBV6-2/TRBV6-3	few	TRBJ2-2	TGTGCCAGCAGTTACCCGCCGTTTGGGACTCCAAACACCGGGGAGCTGTTTTTT	CASSYPPFGTPNTGELFF
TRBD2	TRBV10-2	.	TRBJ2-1	TGCGCCAGCAGTGCCTCCCCTTTAGCGGGTGTCTCCTACAATGAGCAGTTCTTC	CASSASPLAGVSYNEQFF
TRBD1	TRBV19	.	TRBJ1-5	TGTGCCAGTAGTAGGGGGACAGGGGGCTCAGGTCAGCCCCAGCATTTT	CASSRGTGGSGQPQHF
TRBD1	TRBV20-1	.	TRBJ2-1	TGCAGTGCTAGAGCCGCTGACAGGGGCGGGTTTGAGCAGTTCTTC	CSARAADRGGFEQFF
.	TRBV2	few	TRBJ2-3	TGTGCCAGCAGTGAGGTCAGGGGCACAGATACGCAGTATTTT	CASSEVRGTDTQYF
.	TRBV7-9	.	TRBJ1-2	TGTGCCGGCAGCCTAGACAGTGGCTACACCTTC	CAGSLDSGYTF
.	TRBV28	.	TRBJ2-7	TGTGCCAGCAGTTTAGGGAAGATGGGGAGTGGTTCCTACGAGCAGTACTTC	CASSLGKMGSGSYEQYF
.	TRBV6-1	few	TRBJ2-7	TGTGCCAGCAGGACCTTGACGGGAAACTACGAGCAGTACTTC	CASRTLTGNYEQYF
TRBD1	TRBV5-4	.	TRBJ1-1	TGTGCCAGCAGCTCCGGACAGGGGACGGGTGAAGCTTTCTTT	CASSSGQGTGEAFF
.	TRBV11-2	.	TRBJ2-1	TGTGCCAGCAGCTTGGGTCTATCCAATGAGCAGTTCTTC	CASSLGLSNEQFF
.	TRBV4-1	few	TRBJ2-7	TGCGCCAGCCCCGACAGGACCAACTACGAGCAGTACTTC	CASPDRTNYEQYF
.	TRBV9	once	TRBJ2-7	TGTGCCAGCAGCGTAGCCCCGCTAGTACACGAGCAGTACTTC	CASSVAPLVHEQYF
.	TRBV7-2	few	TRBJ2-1	TGTGCCAGCAGCTCCTCCGGGGGGCCGAATGAGCAGTTCTTC	CASSSSGGPNEQFF
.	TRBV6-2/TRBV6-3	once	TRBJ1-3	TGTGCCAGCAGTTACGCCGATCGGTCTGGAAACACCATATATTTT	CASSYADRSGNTIYF
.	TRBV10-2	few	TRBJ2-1	TGCGCCAGCAGGGCAGGGAGCGGCCACAATGAGCAGTTCTTC	CASRAGSGHNEQFF
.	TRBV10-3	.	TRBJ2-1	TGTGCCATCAAATCGACTGTCAATGAGCAGTTCTTC	CAIKSTVNEQFF
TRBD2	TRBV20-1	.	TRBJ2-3	TGCAGTGCCGGCCCTCTGGCGGGAGCGGGGGCTAGCACAGATACGCAGTATTTT	CSAGPLAGAGASTDTQYF
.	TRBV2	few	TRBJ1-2	TGTGCCAGCAGTGAGGTCGGAGGGAACTATGGCTACACCTTC	CASSEVGGNYGYTF
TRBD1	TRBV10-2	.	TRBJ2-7	TGCGCCAGCAGTAGGGGTTTGGGGACAGGGGGTAGGGAGCAGTACTTC	CASSRGLGTGGREQYF
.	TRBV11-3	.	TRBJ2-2	TGTGCCAGCAGCTTAGGAGACACCGGGGAGCTGTTTTTT	CASSLGDTGELFF
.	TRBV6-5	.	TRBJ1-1	TGTGCCAGCAGTTACGGGGCACCCCAGGACACTGAAGCTTTCTTT	CASSYGAPQDTEAFF
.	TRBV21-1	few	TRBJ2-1	TGTGCCAGCAGCTATGCCCTGACTAGCGGGCGGAATGAGCAGTTCTTC	CASSYALTSGRNEQFF
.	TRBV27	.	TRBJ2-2	TGTGCCAGCAGTCCCATGAGCTTCGGGACGGCGAACACCGGGGAGCTGTTTTTT	CASSPMSFGTANTGELFF
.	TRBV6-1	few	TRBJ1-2	TGTGCCAGCAGGGACGTCCTCTATGGCTACACCTTC	CASRDVLYGYTF
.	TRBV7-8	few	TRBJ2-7	TGTGCCAGCAGCTTAGTTCAGGTTGCCTACGAGCAGTACTTC	CASSLVQVAYEQYF
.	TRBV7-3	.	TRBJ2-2	TGTGCCAGCAGCTTTGGGGAGGGGGAGCTGTTTTTT	CASSFGEGELFF
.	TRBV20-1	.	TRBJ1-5	TGCAGTGCTTTCCGGGACGTCGATCAGCCCCAGCATTTT	CSAFRDVDQPQHF
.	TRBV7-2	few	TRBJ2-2	TGTGCCAGCAGCTTAACGGGCGACCCAGGTACCGGGGAGCTGTTTTTT	CASSLTGDPGTGELFF
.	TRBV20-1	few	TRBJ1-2	TGCAGTGCTAGTGGACAGTATGATGGCTACACCTTC	CSASGQYDGYTF